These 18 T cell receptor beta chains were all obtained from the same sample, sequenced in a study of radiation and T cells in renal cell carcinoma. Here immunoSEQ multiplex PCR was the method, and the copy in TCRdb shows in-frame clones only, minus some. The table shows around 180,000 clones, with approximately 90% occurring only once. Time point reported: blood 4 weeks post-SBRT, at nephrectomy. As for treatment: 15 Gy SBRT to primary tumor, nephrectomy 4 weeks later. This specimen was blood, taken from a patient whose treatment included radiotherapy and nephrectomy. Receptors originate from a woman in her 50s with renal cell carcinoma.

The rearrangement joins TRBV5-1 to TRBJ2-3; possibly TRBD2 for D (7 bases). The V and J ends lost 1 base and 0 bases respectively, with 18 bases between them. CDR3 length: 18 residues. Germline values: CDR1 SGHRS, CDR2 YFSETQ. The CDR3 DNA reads TGCGCCAGCAGCTTGACAGGGCGGGGGATTGGTAGCACAGATACGCAGTATTTT. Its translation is CASSLTGRGIGSTDTQYF.

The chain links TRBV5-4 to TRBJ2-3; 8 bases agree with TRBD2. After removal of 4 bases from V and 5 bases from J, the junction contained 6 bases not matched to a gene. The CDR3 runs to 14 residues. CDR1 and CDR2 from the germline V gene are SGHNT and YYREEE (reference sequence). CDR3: CASSQGLGGDTQYF. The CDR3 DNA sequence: TGTGCCAGCAGCCAGGGACTAGGTGGAGATACGCAGTATTTT.

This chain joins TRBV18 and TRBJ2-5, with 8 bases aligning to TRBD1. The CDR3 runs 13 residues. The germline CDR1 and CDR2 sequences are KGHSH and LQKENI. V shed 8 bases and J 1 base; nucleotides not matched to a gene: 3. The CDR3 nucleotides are TGTGCCAGCGCCGGACAGGGCCAAGAGACCCAGTACTTC. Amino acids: CASAGQGQETQYF. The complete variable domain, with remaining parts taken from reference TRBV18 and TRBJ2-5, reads NAGVMQNPRHLVRRRGQEARLRCSPMKGHSHVYWYRQLPEEGLKFMVYLQKENIIDESGMPKERFSAEFPKEGPSILRIQQVVRGDSAAYFCASAGQGQETQYFGPGTRLLVL.

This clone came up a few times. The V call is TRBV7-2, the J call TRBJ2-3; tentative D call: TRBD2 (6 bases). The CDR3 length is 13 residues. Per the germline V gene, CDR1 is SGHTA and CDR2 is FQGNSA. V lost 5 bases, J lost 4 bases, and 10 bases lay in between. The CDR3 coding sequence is TGTGCCAGCAGCGGGCGACTAGCAGATACGCAGTATTTT. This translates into CASSGRLADTQYF.

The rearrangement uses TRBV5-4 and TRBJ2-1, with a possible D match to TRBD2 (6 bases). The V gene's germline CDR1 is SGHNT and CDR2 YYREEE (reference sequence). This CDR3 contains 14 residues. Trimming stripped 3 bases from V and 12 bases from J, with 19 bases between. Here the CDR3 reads CASSSRDSRLGQFF. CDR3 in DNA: TGTGCCAGCAGCTCCCGGGACTCCAGATTGGGGCAGTTCTTC.

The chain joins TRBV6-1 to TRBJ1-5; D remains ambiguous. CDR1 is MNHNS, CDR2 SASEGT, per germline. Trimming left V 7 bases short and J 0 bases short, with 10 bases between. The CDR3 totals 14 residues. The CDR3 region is CASIWTSSNQPQHF. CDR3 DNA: TGTGCCAGCATCTGGACCAGTAGCAATCAGCCCCAGCATTTT.

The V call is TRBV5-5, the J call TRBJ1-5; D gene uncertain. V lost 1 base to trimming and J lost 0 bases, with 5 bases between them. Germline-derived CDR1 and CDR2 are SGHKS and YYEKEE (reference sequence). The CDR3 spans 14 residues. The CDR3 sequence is CASSLQYSNQPQHF. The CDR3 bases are TGTGCCAGCAGCTTGCAATATAGCAATCAGCCCCAGCATTTT.

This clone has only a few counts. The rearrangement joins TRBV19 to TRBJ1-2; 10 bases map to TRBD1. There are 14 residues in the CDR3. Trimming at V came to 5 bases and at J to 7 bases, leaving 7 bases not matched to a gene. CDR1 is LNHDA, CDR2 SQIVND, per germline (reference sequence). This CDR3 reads CASSAGTGVGGYTF. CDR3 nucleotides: TGTGCCAGTAGTGCCGGGACAGGGGTCGGTGGCTACACCTTC.

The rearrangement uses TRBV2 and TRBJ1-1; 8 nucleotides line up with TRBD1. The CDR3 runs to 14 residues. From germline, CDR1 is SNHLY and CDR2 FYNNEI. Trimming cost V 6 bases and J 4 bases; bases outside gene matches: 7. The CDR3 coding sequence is TGTGCCAGCAGGGCGCAGGGGGCGCTCACTGAAGCTTTCTTT. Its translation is CASRAQGALTEAFF. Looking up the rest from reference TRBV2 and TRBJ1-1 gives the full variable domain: EPEVTQTPSHQVTQMGQEVILRCVPISNHLYFYWYRQILGQKVEFLVSFYNNEISEKSEIFDDQFSVERPDGSNFTLKIRSTKLEDSAMYFCASRAQGALTEAFFGQGTRLTVV.

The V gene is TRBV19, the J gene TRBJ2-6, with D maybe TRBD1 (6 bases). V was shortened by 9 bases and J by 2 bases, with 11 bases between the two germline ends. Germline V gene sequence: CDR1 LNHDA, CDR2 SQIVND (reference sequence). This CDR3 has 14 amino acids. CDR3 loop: CASNRDTGANVLTF. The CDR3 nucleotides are TGTGCCAGCAACAGGGATACTGGGGCCAACGTCCTGACTTTC.

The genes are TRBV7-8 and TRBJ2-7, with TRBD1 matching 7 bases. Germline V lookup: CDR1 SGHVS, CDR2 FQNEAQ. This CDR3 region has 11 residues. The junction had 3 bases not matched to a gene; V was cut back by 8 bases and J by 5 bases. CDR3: CASQTGNEQYF. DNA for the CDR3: TGTGCCAGCCAGACAGGGAACGAGCAGTACTTC. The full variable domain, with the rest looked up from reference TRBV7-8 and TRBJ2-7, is GAGVSQSPRYKVAKRGQDVALRCDPISGHVSLFWYQQALGQGPEFLTYFQNEAQLDKSGLPSDRFFAERPEGSVSTLKIQRTQQEDSAVYLCASQTGNEQYFGPGTRLTVT.

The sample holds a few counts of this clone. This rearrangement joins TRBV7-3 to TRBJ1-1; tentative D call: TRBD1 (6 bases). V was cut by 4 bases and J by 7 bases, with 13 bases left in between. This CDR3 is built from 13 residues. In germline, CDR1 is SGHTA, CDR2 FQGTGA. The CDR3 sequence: CASSSRQDDEAFF. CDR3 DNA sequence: TGTGCCAGCAGCTCGCGACAGGATGATGAAGCTTTCTTT.

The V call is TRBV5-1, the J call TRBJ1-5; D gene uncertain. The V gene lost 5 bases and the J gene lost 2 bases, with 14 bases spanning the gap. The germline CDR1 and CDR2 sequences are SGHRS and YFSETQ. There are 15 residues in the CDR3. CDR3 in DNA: TGCGCCAGCAGATCAGGAACGCAAGGCAATCAGCCCCAGCATTTT. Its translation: CASRSGTQGNQPQHF.

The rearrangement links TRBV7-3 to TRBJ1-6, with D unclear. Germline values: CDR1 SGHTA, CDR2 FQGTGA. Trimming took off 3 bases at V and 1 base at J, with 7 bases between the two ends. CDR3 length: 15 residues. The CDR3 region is CASSLDRSYNSPLHF. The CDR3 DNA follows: TGTGCCAGCAGCTTGGATAGGTCCTATAATTCACCCCTCCACTTT.

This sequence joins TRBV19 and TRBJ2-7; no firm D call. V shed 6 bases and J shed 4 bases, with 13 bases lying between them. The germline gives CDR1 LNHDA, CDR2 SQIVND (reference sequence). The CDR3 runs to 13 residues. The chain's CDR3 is CASSPPEGYEQYF. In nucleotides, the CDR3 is TGTGCCAGTAGCCCTCCGGAAGGATACGAGCAGTACTTC.

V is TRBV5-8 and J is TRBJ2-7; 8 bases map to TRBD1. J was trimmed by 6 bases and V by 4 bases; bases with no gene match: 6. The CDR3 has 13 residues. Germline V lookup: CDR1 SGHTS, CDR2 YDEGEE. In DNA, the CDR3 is TGTGCCAGCAGCCAGGACAGGGATGTCGAGCAGTACTTC. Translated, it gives CASSQDRDVEQYF.

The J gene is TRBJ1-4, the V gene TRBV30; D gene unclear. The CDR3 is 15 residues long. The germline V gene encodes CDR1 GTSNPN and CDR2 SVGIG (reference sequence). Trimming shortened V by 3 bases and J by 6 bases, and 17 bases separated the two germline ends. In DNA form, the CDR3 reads TGTGCCTGGAGAGTACCCGGGTTACGGGATGAAAAACTGTTTTTT. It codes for CAWRVPGLRDEKLFF. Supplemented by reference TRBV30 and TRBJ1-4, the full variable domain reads SQTIHQWPATLVQPVGSPLSLECTVEGTSNPNLYWYRQAAGRGLQLLFYSVGIGQISSEVPQNLSASRPQDRQFILSSKKLLLSDSGFYLCAWRVPGLRDEKLFFGSGTQLSVL.

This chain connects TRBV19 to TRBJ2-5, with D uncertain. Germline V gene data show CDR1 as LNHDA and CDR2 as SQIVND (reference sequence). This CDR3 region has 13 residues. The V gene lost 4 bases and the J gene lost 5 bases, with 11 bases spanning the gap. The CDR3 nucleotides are TGTGCCAGTAGTAGAGACCTGGAGGAGACCCAGTACTTC. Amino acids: CASSRDLEETQYF.